These 7 T cell receptor beta chains came from one sample sequenced in a study of vaccination effects on CD4 cells after COVID-19. Method: immunoSEQ multiplex PCR; TCRdb's copy keeps in-frame clones and lacks some. Of 50,000 or so clones in the sample, approximately 79% are singletons; the top ten hold roughly 5.6%. Within the ViraFEST assay, antigen-specific CD4+ T cells underwent expansion with viral peptide pools prior to sequencing. Once cultured for 10 to 11 days, the cells underwent separation to obtain CD4+ T cells. The study found no prior SARS-CoV-2 infection in the vaccine recipients, who tested negative for nucleocapsid antibodies. These receptors have no known antigen. The sequences come from CD4+ T cells from PBMCs cultured with HCoV-OC43 spike peptides, collected before COVID-19 vaccination. Subset meaning: HCoV-OC43 spike overlapping peptide pool stimulation. The receptors were sampled from a human donor who received a COVID-19 vaccine.

This rearrangement joins TRBV6-2 or TRBV6-3 to TRBJ2-7; no reliable D call. This CDR3 is built from 14 residues. Germline CDR1 MNHEY, CDR2 SVGEGT. V was pared by 4 bases and J by 5 bases, with 15 bases between. The DNA for the CDR3 is TGTGCCAGCAGTTCGGGCTCATCGCCCCACGAGCAGTACGTC. Translation: CASSSGSSPHEQYV.

The rearrangement links TRBV2 to TRBJ1-2; D is possibly TRBD1 (5 bases). From germline, CDR1 is SNHLY and CDR2 FYNNEI. V lost 6 bases, J lost 8 bases, and 25 bases lay in between. This CDR3 region has 16 residues. CDR3 sequence (DNA): TGTGCCAGCAGAGACGACAGATGGGCACGAGTTGGAGGCTACACCTTC. Translation gives CASRDDRWARVGGYTF.

The rearrangement joins TRBV19 to TRBJ2-3, with 9 bases lining up with TRBD1. The germline CDR1 and CDR2 sequences are LNHDA and SQIVND (reference sequence). The CDR3 length is 14 residues. V lost 8 bases to trimming and J lost 4 bases; unmatched junction nucleotides: 7. CDR3: CASRDRVRADTQYF. The CDR3 DNA is TGTGCCAGTCGGGACAGGGTACGTGCAGATACGCAGTATTTT.

The rearrangement joins TRBV27 to TRBJ2-2; the D gene could be TRBD1 or TRBD2 (5 bases each). The V end lost 2 bases, the J end lost 4 bases, and 11 bases lay between the germline ends. The CDR3 length is 15 residues. The V gene's germline CDR1 is MNHEY and CDR2 SMNVEV (reference sequence). CDR3: CASSLRGPLTGELFF. CDR3 DNA sequence: TGTGCCAGCAGTTTAAGGGGACCGCTCACCGGGGAGCTGTTTTTT.

The chain links TRBV19 to TRBJ2-3, with 12 bases fitting TRBD2. V lost 5 bases to trimming and J lost 5 bases; unmatched junction nucleotides: 5. The CDR3 runs 15 residues. Looked up from germline, CDR1 is LNHDA and CDR2 is SQIVND (reference sequence). Written as DNA, the CDR3 is TGTGCCAGTAGTGGGCTAGCGGGGGGGCTAGATACGCAGTATTTT. It is translated as CASSGLAGGLDTQYF.

The gene calls are TRBV2 and TRBJ2-3; the D is unclear. The V end lost 0 bases, the J end lost 5 bases, and 6 bases lay between the germline ends. This CDR3 has 13 amino acids. Germline V gives CDR1 SNHLY, CDR2 FYNNEI. CDR3 region: CASSEARLDTQYF. DNA of the CDR3: TGTGCCAGCAGTGAAGCTAGGCTAGATACGCAGTATTTT.

The chain is built from TRBV12-3 or TRBV12-4 and TRBJ2-7; a possible D gene is TRBD2 (5 bases). This CDR3 has 12 amino acids. V was clipped by 3 bases and J by 4 bases, with 7 bases between them. The CDR3 region has the DNA TGTGCCAGCAGTTTTTCGGGGTACGAGCAGTACGTC. It is translated as CASSFSGYEQYV.